This T cell receptor (beta chain) came from a study of cytomegalovirus exposure and HLA in healthy donors. Trimming took 3 bases from V and 1 from J, leaving 22 bases between them. Germline values: CDR1 GTSNPN, CDR2 SVGIG (reference sequence). This CDR3 has 18 residues. The PCR used 60 Vbeta and 13 Jbeta primers. Sequencing was performed with immunoSEQ multiplex PCR; in TCRdb, only in-frame clones are kept and a portion is missing. Found here are 97,000 or so clones, less than 85% of them singletons; the top ten hold 2.5% to 3%. This clone was seen more than once but under ten times. The antigen remains unidentified. Regarding the study as a whole: The authors later linked a missense DCLRE1C variant to TCR beta V- and J-gene trimming. Common viral pathogens (according to a later analysis) appeared linked to several of the most significant clusters. Reports indicated that the classifier achieved high specificity and sensitivity in diagnosing cytomegalovirus status. Most subjects' HLA-A and HLA-B alleles were reportedly predicted from TCR beta sequences.

This chain links TRBV30 with TRBJ2-1; TRBD2 is a possible D gene (6 bases). Sequencing input: PBMCs. The TCR originated in a man aged 40-49 years in good health and CMV-seronegative. In nucleotides, the CDR3 is TGTGCCTGGAGGGGGGGTCGGGGATCTCTACGGTCCTACAATGAGCAGTTCTTC. Translated, it gives CAWRGGRGSLRSYNEQFF.